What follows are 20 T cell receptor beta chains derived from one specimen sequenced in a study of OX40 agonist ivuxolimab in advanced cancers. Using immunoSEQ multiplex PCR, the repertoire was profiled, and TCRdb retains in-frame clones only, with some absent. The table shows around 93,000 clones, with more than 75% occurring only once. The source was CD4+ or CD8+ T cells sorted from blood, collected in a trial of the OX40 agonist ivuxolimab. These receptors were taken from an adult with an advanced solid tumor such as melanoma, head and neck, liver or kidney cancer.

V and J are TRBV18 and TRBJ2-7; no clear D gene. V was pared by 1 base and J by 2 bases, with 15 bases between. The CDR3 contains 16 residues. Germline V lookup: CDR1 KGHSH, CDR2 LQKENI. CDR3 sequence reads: CASSPRKGSDPYEQYF. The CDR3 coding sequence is TGTGCCAGCTCACCACGAAAGGGAAGCGACCCCTACGAGCAGTACTTC. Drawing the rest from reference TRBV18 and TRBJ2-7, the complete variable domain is NAGVMQNPRHLVRRRGQEARLRCSPMKGHSHVYWYRQLPEEGLKFMVYLQKENIIDESGMPKERFSAEFPKEGPSILRIQQVVRGDSAAYFCASSPRKGSDPYEQYFGPGTRLTVT.

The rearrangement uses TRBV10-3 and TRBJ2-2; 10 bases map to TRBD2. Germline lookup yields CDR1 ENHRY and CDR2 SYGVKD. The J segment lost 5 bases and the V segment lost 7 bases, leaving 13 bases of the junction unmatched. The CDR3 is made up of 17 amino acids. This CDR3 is CAIKGASGGLGTGELFF. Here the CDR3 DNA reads TGTGCCATCAAAGGAGCTAGCGGGGGACTCGGAACCGGGGAGCTGTTTTTT.

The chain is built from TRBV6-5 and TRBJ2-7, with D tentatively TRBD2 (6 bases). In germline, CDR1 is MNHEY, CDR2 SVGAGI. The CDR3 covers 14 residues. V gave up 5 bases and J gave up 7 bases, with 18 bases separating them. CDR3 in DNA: TGTGCCAGCAGTGTCGGGACTTCACTTTGGGAGCAGTACTTC. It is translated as CASSVGTSLWEQYF.

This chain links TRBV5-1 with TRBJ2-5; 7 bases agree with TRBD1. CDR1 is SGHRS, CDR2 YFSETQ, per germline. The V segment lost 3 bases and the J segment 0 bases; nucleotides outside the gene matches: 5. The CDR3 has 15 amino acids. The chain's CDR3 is CASSSDRLDQETQYF. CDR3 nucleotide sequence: TGCGCCAGCAGCTCGGACAGGTTAGACCAAGAGACCCAGTACTTC.

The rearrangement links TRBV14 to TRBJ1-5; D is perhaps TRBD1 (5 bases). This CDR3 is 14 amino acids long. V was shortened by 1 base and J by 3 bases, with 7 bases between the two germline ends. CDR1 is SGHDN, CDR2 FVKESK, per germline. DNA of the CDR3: TGTGCCAGCAGCCAAGCTGGGGCCAATCAGCCCCAGCATTTT. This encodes CASSQAGANQPQHF. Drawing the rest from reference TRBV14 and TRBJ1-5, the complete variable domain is EAGVTQFPSHSVIEKGQTVTLRCDPISGHDNLYWYRRVMGKEIKFLLHFVKESKQDESGMPNNRFLAERTGGTYSTLKVQPAELEDSGVYFCASSQAGANQPQHFGDGTRLSIL.

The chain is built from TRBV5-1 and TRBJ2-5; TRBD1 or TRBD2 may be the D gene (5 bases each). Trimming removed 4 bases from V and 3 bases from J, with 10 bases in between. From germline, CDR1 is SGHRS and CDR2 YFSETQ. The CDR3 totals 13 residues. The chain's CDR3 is CASSRGREETQYF. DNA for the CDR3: TGCGCCAGCAGCCGGGGACGAGAAGAGACCCAGTACTTC.

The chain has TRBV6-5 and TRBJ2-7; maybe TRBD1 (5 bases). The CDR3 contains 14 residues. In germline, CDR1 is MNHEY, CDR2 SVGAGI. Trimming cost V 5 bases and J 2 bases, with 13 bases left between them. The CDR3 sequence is CASSTQGRAYEQYF. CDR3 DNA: TGTGCCAGCAGTACCCAGGGTCGGGCCTACGAGCAGTACTTC.

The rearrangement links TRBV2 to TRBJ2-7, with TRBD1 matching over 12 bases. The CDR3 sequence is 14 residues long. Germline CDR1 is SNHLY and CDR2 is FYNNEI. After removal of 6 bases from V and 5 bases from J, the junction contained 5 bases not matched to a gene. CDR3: CASRGDRGLNEQYF. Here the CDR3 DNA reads TGTGCCAGCAGGGGGGACAGGGGGCTCAACGAGCAGTACTTC.

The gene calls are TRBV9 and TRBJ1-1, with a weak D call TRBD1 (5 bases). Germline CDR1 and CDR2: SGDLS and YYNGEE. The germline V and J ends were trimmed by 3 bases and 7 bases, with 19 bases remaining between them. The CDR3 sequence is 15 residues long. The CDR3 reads CASSGFPGVGGEAFF. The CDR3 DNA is TGTGCCAGCAGCGGCTTCCCGGGGGTTGGTGGTGAAGCTTTCTTT.

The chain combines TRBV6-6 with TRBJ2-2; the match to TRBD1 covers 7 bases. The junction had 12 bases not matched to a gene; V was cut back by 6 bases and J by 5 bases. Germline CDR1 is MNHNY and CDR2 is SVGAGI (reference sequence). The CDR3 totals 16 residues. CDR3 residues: CASSHQDRLLTGELFF. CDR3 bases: TGTGCCAGCAGCCACCAGGACAGGCTTTTAACCGGGGAGCTGTTTTTT.

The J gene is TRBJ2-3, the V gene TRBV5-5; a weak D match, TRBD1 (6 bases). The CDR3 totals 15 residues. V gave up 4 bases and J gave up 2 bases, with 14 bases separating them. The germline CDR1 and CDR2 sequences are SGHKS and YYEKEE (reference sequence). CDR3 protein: CASSLRVGATDTQYF. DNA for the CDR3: TGTGCCAGCAGCCTCCGTGTGGGGGCCACAGATACGCAGTATTTT. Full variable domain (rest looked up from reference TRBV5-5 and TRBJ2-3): DAGVTQSPTHLIKTRGQQVTLRCSPISGHKSVSWYQQVLGQGPQFIFQYYEKEERGRGNFPDRFSARQFPNYSSELNVNALLLGDSALYLCASSLRVGATDTQYFGPGTRLTVL.

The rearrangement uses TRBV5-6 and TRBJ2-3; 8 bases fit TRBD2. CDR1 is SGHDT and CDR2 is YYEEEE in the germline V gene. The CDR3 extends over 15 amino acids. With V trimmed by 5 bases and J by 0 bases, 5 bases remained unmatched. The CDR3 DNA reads TGTGCCAGCAGGAGAAGGACTAGCAGCACAGATACGCAGTATTTT. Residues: CASRRRTSSTDTQYF.

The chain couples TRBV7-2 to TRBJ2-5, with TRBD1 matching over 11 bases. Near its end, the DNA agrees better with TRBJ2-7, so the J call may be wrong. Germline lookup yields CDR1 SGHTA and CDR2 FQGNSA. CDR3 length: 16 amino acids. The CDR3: CASSVGQGASSYEQYF. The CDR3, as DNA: TGTGCCAGCAGCGTTGGACAGGGGGCCAGCTCCTACGAGCAGTACTTC.

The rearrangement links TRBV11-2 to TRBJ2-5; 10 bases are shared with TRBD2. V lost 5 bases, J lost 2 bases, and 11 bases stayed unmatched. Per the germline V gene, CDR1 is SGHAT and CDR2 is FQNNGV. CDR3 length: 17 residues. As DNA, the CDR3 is TGTGCCAGCAGCCCTGGACTAGCGGCGAGGGGGCAAGAGACCCAGTACTTC. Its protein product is CASSPGLAARGQETQYF.

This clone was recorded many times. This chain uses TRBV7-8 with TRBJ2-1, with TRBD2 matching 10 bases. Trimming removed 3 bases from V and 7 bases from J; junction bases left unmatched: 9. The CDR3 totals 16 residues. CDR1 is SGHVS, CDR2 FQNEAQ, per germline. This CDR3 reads CASSLRAGGPRNEQFF. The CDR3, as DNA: TGTGCCAGCAGCTTGCGAGCGGGAGGGCCGCGGAATGAGCAGTTCTTC.

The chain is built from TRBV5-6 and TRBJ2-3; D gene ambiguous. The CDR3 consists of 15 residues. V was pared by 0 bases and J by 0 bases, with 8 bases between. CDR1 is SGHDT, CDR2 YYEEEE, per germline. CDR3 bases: TGTGCCAGCAGCTTGGGGGGTCCCAGCACAGATACGCAGTATTTT. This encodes CASSLGGPSTDTQYF.

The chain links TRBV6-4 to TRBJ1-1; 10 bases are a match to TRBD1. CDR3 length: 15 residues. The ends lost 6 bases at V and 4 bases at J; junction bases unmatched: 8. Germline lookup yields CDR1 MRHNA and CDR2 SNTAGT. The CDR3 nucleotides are TGTGCCAGCAGGGGACAGGGGACGGGTAGCACTGAAGCTTTCTTT. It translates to CASRGQGTGSTEAFF.

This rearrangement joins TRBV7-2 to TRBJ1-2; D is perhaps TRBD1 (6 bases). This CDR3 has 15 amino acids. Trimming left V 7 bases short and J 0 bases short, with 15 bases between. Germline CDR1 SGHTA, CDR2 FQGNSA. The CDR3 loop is CASNPRGASNYGYTF. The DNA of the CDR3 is TGTGCCAGCAATCCTAGGGGGGCTTCTAACTATGGCTACACCTTC.

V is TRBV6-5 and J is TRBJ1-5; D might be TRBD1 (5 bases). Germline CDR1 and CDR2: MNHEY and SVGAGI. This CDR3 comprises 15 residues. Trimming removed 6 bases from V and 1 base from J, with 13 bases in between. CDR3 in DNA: TGTGCCAGCAGCCCCGCGGGGGGGAGCAATCAGCCCCAGCATTTT. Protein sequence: CASSPAGGSNQPQHF.

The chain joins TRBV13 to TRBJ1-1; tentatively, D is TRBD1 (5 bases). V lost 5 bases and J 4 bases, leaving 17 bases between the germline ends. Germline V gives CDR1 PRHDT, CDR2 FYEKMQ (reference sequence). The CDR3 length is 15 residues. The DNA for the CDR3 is TGTGCCAGCAGCGGCGGGGCAGGGAGGGCCACTGAAGCTTTCTTT. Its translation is CASSGGAGRATEAFF.